This T cell receptor beta chain was found in a study of shared clonotypes between healthy human individuals. This clone has a single count. Assay used: immunoSEQ multiplex PCR; TCRdb lists only in-frame clones, some missing. This table holds approximately 2.5 million clones, roughly 93% found once. The CDR3 has 12 amino acids. The germline CDR1 and CDR2 sequences are SNHLY and FYNNEI. The rearrangement uses TRBV2 and TRBJ2-5; D is ambiguous. The J call is in doubt because the DNA end fits TRBJ2-7 better. The sequencing sample was made of naive CD4+ T cells from PBMCs. The subset denotes: CD45RA+ positively selected. This receptor was taken from a young man in good health. Some clones in this sample may be carry-over from other donors' samples. CDR3 sequence reads: CASKNSVSEQYF. CDR3 coding DNA: TGTGCCAGCAAGAACTCCGTTTCCGAGCAGTACTTC.